The 2 T cell receptor beta chains below were found in one sample sequenced in a study of post-analysis software for immune sequencing data. These TCRs' antigens remain unknown. The authors incorporated unique molecular identifiers into the TCR beta cDNA libraries. TCRdb reprocessed the PCR reads with MiXCR, giving one entry per CDR3 protein. The data show approximately 770,000 distinct CDR3 sequences, with approximately 44% seen just once and roughly 4.9% held by the top ten. Points from the study as a whole: About 5 TRBV segments, including TRBV5-6, TRBV5-1 and TRBV20-1, were more frequent in patients than controls.

The sample was blood. The receptors stem from a girl aged 10 to 17 with multiple sclerosis.

This sequence joins TRBV15 and TRBJ2-1; 10 nucleotides align to TRBD2. Germline loops: CDR1 LNHNV, CDR2 YYDKDF (reference sequence). The CDR3 length is 20 residues. J was trimmed by 3 bases and V by 3 bases; bases with no gene match: 17. This CDR3 is CATSRPGGASGGLNYNEQFF. CDR3 sequence (DNA): TGTGCCACCAGCAGGCCCGGCGGTGCTAGCGGGGGACTTAACTACAATGAGCAGTTCTTC.

The V gene is TRBV12-3 or TRBV12-4, the J gene TRBJ2-7; 7 bases align to TRBD1. The tail of the sequence fits TRBJ2-5 better, so the J call may be wrong. CDR3 length equals 14 residues. As DNA, the CDR3 is TGTGCCAGCAGTATCGGGACAGAAGGAGAGACCCAGTACTTC. Its translation is CASSIGTEGETQYF.